The rows below give T cell receptor beta chains drawn from one sample of a study of blood T cell repertoires in COVID-19. The table came from immunoSEQ multiplex PCR; TCRdb's copy has only in-frame clones and leaves some out. The table includes approximately 170,000 clones, approximately 88% detected once. Sequencing was carried out using PBMCs or T cells enriched from blood (not recorded which). The receptors originated from a woman aged 25-40 years who had recovered from COVID-19. Both conserved end residues are part of each CDR3. A D gene is named only where the DNA matches it firmly. Expanded clones get a size class; other rows say once, few or many, or leave the size out.

J: TRBJ2-5
size: .
V: TRBV7-6
D: .
DNA: TGTGCCAGCAGCTTAGCCGGGACTTACCAAGAGACCCAGTACTTC
CDR3: CASSLAGTYQETQYF

J: TRBJ2-7
size: .
V: TRBV28
D: TRBD2
DNA: TGTGCCAGCAGTCCACCGGGACTAGGGAGGGACGAGCAGTACTTC
CDR3: CASSPPGLGRDEQYF

J: TRBJ1-5
size: .
V: TRBV7-2
D: .
DNA: TGTGCCAGCACCCAGGGTGGGATGGCCCAGCCCCAGCATTTT
CDR3: CASTQGGMAQPQHF

J: TRBJ1-5
size: .
V: TRBV27
D: .
DNA: TGTGCCAGCAGTTTACAGGGTAGCAATCAGCCCCAGCATTTT
CDR3: CASSLQGSNQPQHF

J: TRBJ1-4
size: .
V: TRBV18
D: .
DNA: TGTGCCAGCTCACCACCAGGGGGTAACAATGAAAAACTGTTTTTT
CDR3: CASSPPGGNNEKLFF

J: TRBJ1-5
size: .
V: TRBV5-6
D: TRBD1
DNA: TGTGCCAGCAGCCGAGGGACAGGCTATAGCAATCAGCCCCAGCATTTT
CDR3: CASSRGTGYSNQPQHF

J: TRBJ1-5
size: .
V: TRBV27
D: TRBD1
DNA: TGTGCCAGCAGCCCCGGGACAGGGGCTCAGCCCCAGCATTTT
CDR3: CASSPGTGAQPQHF

J: TRBJ1-2
size: .
V: TRBV2
D: .
DNA: TGTGCCAGCAGTCCTCAGACATATGGCTACACCTTC
CDR3: CASSPQTYGYTF

J: TRBJ1-2
size: .
V: TRBV27
D: TRBD1
DNA: TGTGCCAGCAGAACTGGGACAGCAGCTAACTATGGCTACACCTTC
CDR3: CASRTGTAANYGYTF

J: TRBJ2-5
size: .
V: TRBV5-1
D: .
DNA: TGCGCCAGCAGCTTGGTGGGGGGCCAAGAGACCCAGTACTTC
CDR3: CASSLVGGQETQYF

J: TRBJ2-1
size: .
V: TRBV12-5
D: TRBD2
DNA: TGTGCTAGTGGACCGGGACTAGCGGGAGACAATGAGCAGTTCTTC
CDR3: CASGPGLAGDNEQFF

J: TRBJ2-7
size: .
V: TRBV10-3
D: TRBD2
DNA: TGTGCCATCAGTGACAAGCGGGGGTACGAGCAGTACTTC
CDR3: CAISDKRGYEQYF

J: TRBJ2-5
size: .
V: TRBV7-2
D: TRBD2
DNA: TGTGCCAGCAGCCAGGGACTAGCCATAACTAACGAGTACTTC
CDR3: CASSQGLAITNEYF

J: TRBJ2-1
size: .
V: TRBV5-4
D: TRBD2
DNA: TGTGCCAGCAGCTTAGTGGCTGGGACTAGCGGGAGCAAGCAGTTCTTC
CDR3: CASSLVAGTSGSKQFF

J: TRBJ1-1
size: .
V: TRBV25-1
D: TRBD1
DNA: TGTGCCAGCAGTGAAAGACAGGGGGCGTTGAACACTGAAGCTTTCTTT
CDR3: CASSERQGALNTEAFF

J: TRBJ1-1
size: once
V: TRBV6-5
D: .
DNA: TGTGCCAGCAGTTACTCCCAGGGAAGTAGAAACACTGAAGCTTTCTTT
CDR3: CASSYSQGSRNTEAFF

J: TRBJ1-5
size: .
V: TRBV24-1
D: TRBD1
DNA: TGTGCCACCAGTGATTTAGAGGACAGGGACCACTATAGCAATCAGCCCCAGCATTTT
CDR3: CATSDLEDRDHYSNQPQHF

J: TRBJ2-3
size: .
V: TRBV29-1
D: TRBD2
DNA: TGCAGCGTTGAGGGAGGGAGGGGCACACGAGATACGCAGTATTTT
CDR3: CSVEGGRGTRDTQYF

J: TRBJ2-2
size: few
V: TRBV2
D: TRBD1
DNA: TGTGCCAGCACCCCCAGACAGGGACCCGGGGAGCTGTTTTTT
CDR3: CASTPRQGPGELFF

J: TRBJ2-5
size: .
V: TRBV5-4
D: .
DNA: TGTGCCAGCAGCAGGGACATTCAAGAGACCCAGTACTTC
CDR3: CASSRDIQETQYF

J: TRBJ2-7
size: .
V: TRBV3-1/TRBV3-2
D: TRBD2
DNA: TGTGCCAGCAGCCAAAATTTGGGACTAGCGCTCTACGAGCAGTACTTC
CDR3: CASSQNLGLALYEQYF

J: TRBJ1-1
size: once
V: TRBV13
D: TRBD1
DNA: TGTGCCAGCAGTCAAGACAGGGCCACTGAAGCTTTCTTT
CDR3: CASSQDRATEAFF

J: TRBJ2-1
size: .
V: TRBV12-5
D: .
DNA: TGTGCTAGTGGTTTGGTGGGCAGGGGGGTCAATGAGCAGTTCTTC
CDR3: CASGLVGRGVNEQFF

J: TRBJ1-2
size: once
V: TRBV5-4
D: .
DNA: TGTGCCAGCAGATTGGGAGGACAGAACAACTATGGCTACACCTTC
CDR3: CASRLGGQNNYGYTF

J: TRBJ2-7
size: .
V: TRBV6-5
D: TRBD2
DNA: TGTGCCAGCAGTTTCAAAAGCGGGAGGGCCGCATCCGAGCAGTACTTC
CDR3: CASSFKSGRAASEQYF

J: TRBJ2-1
size: .
V: TRBV7-3
D: .
DNA: TGTGCCAGCAGCCCTGACAGATACAATGAGCAGTTCTTC
CDR3: CASSPDRYNEQFF

J: TRBJ2-5
size: once
V: TRBV4-2
D: TRBD1
DNA: TGTGCCAGCAGTGGTGGACAGGCTCAAGAGACCCAGTACTTC
CDR3: CASSGGQAQETQYF

J: TRBJ2-1
size: .
V: TRBV7-3
D: .
DNA: TGTGCCAGCAGCTTAAGTCTAGAGGAGCAGTTCTTC
CDR3: CASSLSLEEQFF

J: TRBJ1-6
size: .
V: TRBV19
D: .
DNA: TGTGCCAGTAGTAATCCGCGGGAGCTGTCCTATAATTCACCCCTCCACTTT
CDR3: CASSNPRELSYNSPLHF

J: TRBJ2-1
size: .
V: TRBV12-5
D: TRBD2
DNA: TGTGCTAGTGGTTTGGTACTCGAGACTAGCGGGAGAGTCAATGAGCAGTTCTTC
CDR3: CASGLVLETSGRVNEQFF

J: TRBJ2-3
size: .
V: TRBV28
D: .
DNA: TGTGCCAGCTTCGAAACCCCCGGGAATACGCAGTATTTT
CDR3: CASFETPGNTQYF

J: TRBJ1-4
size: .
V: TRBV28
D: TRBD1
DNA: TGTGCCAGCAGCTGGACAGGGAGACATAATGAAAAACTGTTTTTT
CDR3: CASSWTGRHNEKLFF

J: TRBJ2-3
size: .
V: TRBV15
D: .
DNA: TGTGCCACCAGCACCCCCCGGACTATTAGCACAGATACGCAGTATTTT
CDR3: CATSTPRTISTDTQYF

J: TRBJ1-5
size: .
V: TRBV5-5
D: TRBD1
DNA: TGTGCCAGCAGACCCGGACAGGGTGCGGGAAATCAGCCCCAGCATTTT
CDR3: CASRPGQGAGNQPQHF

J: TRBJ1-2
size: .
V: TRBV29-1
D: .
DNA: TGCAGCGTTGTTACAGGGTGGAACTATGGCTACACCTTC
CDR3: CSVVTGWNYGYTF

J: TRBJ2-7
size: .
V: TRBV5-1
D: TRBD2
DNA: TGCGCCAGCAGCTTGGTTACTAGCGGGAGGCCCGAGCAGTACTTC
CDR3: CASSLVTSGRPEQYF

J: TRBJ1-3
size: .
V: TRBV19
D: .
DNA: TGTGCCAGTAGTAGCCGGGGTCTGGCGAGCACCTCTGGAAACACCATATATTTT
CDR3: CASSSRGLASTSGNTIYF

J: TRBJ1-2
size: .
V: TRBV19
D: TRBD1
DNA: TGTGCCAGTAGTCCCAGGGGACAGGGTTATGGCTACACCTTC
CDR3: CASSPRGQGYGYTF

J: TRBJ1-2
size: few
V: TRBV28
D: .
DNA: TGTGCCACCAAGTTAATTGGACTCTATGGCTACACCTTC
CDR3: CATKLIGLYGYTF